This TCR beta chain appears in the sequencing data of a study of T cell repertoires in cytomegalovirus infection. Study in general: Public TCR beta signatures marked donors with CMV infection and the matching HLA. Study-wide findings and caveats: Accumulated public TCR beta family frequency recognized individuals carrying CMV together with the relevant HLA.

There are a few counts of this clonotype. Its antigen is undetermined. Germline assignment: CDR1 LGHNA and CDR2 YNFKEQ. Trimming stripped 0 bases from V and 5 bases from J, with 14 bases between. The CDR3 loop spans 16 amino acids. One entry per CDR3 protein, called by TCRdb with MiXCR from the reads. Here the sample spans about 180,000 distinct CDR3 sequences, about a sixth being singletons. Material for sequencing was CD8+ T cells from PBMCs. This receptor was identified in a human donor in good health (CMV status not recorded). Some clones in this sample may be carry-over from other donors' samples. The chain combines TRBV4-2 with TRBJ1-5; D not certain. CDR3 DNA sequence: TGTGCCAGCAGCCAAGATTTTATACCGATTGATCAGCCCCAGCATTTT. It codes for CASSQDFIPIDQPQHF.